What follows describes a single TCR beta chain. A read error may account for a junction end that differs from germline. The data were obtained in a study of blood T cell repertoires in COVID-19. In the study overall: The study drew acute and convalescent COVID-19 samples from the United States, Italy and Spain. Sources were T cells, B-cell-depleted T cells, or PBMCs; the material itself was cDNA or gDNA.

CDR1 LNHDA and CDR2 SQIVND come from the germline V gene (reference sequence). The CDR3 sequence is 14 residues long. In the original analysis: Researchers report that nucleated cell counts were estimated from reference gene primer amplification. Clones were read by immunoSEQ multiplex PCR, and TCRdb kept only the in-frame ones, dropping some. V, J and clone size derive from that table, while D and trimming were established from the DNA sequence. The sample consists of about 190,000 clones, 80% to 90% of them appearing once. The receptor's source is a man between 25 and 39 years old with active or convalescent COVID-19. Material: peripheral blood. The chain combines TRBV19 with TRBJ2-5; tentative D call: TRBD2 (5 bases). Written as DNA, the CDR3 is TGTGCCAGTAGGGGAGTAGGGTACCAAAAGACCCAGTACTTC. This codes for CASRGVGYQKTQYF. The entire variable domain, with the rest obtained from reference TRBV19 and TRBJ2-5, is as follows: DGGITQSPKYLFRKEGQNVTLSCEQNLNHDAMYWYRQDPGQGLRLIYYSQIVNDFQKGDIAEGYSVSREKKESFPLTVTSAQKNPTAFYLCASRGVGYQKTQYFGPGTRLLVL.